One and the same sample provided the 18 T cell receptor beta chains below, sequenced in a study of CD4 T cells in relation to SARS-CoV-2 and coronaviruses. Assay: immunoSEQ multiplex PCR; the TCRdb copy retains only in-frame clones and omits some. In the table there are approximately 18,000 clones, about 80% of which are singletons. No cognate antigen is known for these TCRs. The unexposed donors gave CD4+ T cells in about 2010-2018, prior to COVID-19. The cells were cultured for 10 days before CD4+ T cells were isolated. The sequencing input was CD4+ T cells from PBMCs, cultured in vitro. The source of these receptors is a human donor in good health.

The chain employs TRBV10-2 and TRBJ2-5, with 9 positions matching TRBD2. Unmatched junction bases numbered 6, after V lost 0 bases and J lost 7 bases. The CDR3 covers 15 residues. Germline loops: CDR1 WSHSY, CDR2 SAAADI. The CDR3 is CASSESMGSGGTQYF. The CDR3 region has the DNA TGCGCCAGCAGTGAGTCGATGGGTAGCGGGGGGACCCAGTACTTC.

CDR3 protein: CASSPRDRLGNTIYF. The CDR3, as DNA: TGTGCCAGCAGCCCACGGGACAGGCTGGGAAACACCATATATTTT. The V gene is TRBV3-1 (or the pseudogene TRBV3-2), the J gene TRBJ1-3; TRBD1 aligns across 8 bases. Germline V CDR1 and CDR2: LGHDT, YNNKEL (reference sequence). Trimming took 4 bases from V and 4 from J; bases not matched to a gene: 6. The CDR3 is 15 residues long.

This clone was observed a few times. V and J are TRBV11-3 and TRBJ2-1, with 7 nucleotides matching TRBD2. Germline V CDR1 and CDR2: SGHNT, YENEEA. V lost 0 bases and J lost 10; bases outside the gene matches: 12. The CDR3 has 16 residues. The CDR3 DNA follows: TGTGCCAGCAGCTTAGACAGCGGGGCTACAATACGGGAGCAGTTCTTC. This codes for CASSLDSGATIREQFF. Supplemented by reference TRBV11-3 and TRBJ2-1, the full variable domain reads EAGVVQSPRYKIIEKKQPVAFWCNPISGHNTLYWYLQNLGQGPELLIRYENEEAVDDSQLPKDRFSAERLKGVDSTLKIQPAELGDSAVYLCASSLDSGATIREQFFGPGTRLTVL.

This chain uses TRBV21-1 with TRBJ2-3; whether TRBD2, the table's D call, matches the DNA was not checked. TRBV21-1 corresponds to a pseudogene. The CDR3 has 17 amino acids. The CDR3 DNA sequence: TGTGCCAGCAGCAAAGGGGACGAAGCGGGGGGGACAGATACGCAGTATTTT. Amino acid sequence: CASSKGDEAGGTDTQYF.

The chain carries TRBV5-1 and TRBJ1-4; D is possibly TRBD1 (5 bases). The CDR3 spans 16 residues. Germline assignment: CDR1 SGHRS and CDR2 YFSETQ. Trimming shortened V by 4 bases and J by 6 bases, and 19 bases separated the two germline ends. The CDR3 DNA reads TGCGCCAGCAGCCCCACCCCCCAGGGAGGTTATGAAAAACTGTTTTTT. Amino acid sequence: CASSPTPQGGYEKLFF. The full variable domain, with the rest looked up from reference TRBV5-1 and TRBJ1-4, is KAGVTQTPRYLIKTRGQQVTLSCSPISGHRSVSWYQQTPGQGLQFLFEYFSETQRNKGNFPGRFSGRQFSNSRSEMNVSTLELGDSALYLCASSPTPQGGYEKLFFGSGTQLSVL.

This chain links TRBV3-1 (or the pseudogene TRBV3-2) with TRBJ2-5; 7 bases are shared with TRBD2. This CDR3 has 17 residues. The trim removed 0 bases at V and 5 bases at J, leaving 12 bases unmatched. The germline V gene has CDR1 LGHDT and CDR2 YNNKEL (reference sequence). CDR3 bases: TGTGCCAGCAGCCAAGAGGTAGCGGGCGTCGCAGGGGAGACCCAGTACTTC. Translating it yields CASSQEVAGVAGETQYF.

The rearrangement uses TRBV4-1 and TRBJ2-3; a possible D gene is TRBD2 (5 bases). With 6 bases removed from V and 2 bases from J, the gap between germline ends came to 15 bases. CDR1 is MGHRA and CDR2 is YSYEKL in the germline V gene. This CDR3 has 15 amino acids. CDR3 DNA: TGCGCCAGCAGTCGCACCGGACTCTTCACAGATACGCAGTATTTT. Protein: CASSRTGLFTDTQYF.

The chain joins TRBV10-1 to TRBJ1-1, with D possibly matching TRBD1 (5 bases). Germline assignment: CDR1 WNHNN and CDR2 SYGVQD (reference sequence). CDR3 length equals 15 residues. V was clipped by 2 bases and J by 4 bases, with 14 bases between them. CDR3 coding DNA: TGCGCCAGCAGTGAGAGCGGGCGGGGGGGCACTGAAGCTTTCTTT. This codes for CASSESGRGGTEAFF.

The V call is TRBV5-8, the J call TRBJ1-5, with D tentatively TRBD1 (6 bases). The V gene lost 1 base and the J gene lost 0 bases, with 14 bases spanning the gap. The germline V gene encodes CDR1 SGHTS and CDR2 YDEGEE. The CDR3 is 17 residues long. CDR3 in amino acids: CASSLSLDRNSNQPQHF. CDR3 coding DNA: TGTGCCAGCAGCTTGAGTTTAGACAGGAATAGCAATCAGCCCCAGCATTTT. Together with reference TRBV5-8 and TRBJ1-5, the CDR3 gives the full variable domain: EAGVTQSPTHLIKTRGQQATLRCSPISGHTSVYWYQQALGLGLQFLLWYDEGEERNRGNFPPRFSGRQFPNYSSELNVNALELEDSALYLCASSLSLDRNSNQPQHFGDGTRLSIL.

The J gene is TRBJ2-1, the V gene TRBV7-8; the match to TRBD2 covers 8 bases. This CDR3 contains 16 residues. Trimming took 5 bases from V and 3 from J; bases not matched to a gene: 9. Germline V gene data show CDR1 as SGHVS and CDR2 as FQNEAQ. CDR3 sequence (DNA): TGTGCCAGCAGCCCAGATAGCGGGACTAACTACAATGAGCAGTTCTTC. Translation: CASSPDSGTNYNEQFF.

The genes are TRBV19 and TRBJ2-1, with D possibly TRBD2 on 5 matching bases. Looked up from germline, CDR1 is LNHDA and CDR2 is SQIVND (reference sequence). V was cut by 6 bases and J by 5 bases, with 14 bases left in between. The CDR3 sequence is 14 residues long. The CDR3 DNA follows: TGTGCCAGTAGGGTGACTACGTCCAACAATGAGCAGTTCTTC. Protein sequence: CASRVTTSNNEQFF.

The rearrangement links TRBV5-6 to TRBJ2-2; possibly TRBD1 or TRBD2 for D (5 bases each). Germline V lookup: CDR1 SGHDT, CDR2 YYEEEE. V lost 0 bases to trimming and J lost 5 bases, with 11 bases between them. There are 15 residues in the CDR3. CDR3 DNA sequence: TGTGCCAGCAGCTTGGGTTGGGGGAGAACCGGGGAGCTGTTTTTT. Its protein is CASSLGWGRTGELFF.

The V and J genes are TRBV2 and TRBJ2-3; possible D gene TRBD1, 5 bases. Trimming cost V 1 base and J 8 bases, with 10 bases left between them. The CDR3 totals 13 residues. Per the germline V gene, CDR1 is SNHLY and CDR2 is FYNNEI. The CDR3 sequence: CASSEGPRGTQYF. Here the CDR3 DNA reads TGTGCCAGCAGTGAAGGTCCAAGGGGTACGCAGTATTTT.

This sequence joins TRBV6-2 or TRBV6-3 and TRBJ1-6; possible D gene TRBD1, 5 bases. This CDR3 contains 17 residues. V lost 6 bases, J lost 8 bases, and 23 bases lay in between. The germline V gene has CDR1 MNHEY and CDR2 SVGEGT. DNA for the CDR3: TGTGCCAGCAGCCGCCTCGTCATGGGCCGAGGGGATTCACCCCTCCACTTT. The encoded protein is CASSRLVMGRGDSPLHF.

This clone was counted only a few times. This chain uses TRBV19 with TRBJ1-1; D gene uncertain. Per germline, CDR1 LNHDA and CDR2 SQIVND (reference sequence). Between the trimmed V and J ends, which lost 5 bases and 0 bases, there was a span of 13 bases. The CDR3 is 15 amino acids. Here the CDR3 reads CASSPQAGMNTEAFF. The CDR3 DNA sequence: TGTGCCAGTAGTCCACAAGCTGGGATGAACACTGAAGCTTTCTTT.

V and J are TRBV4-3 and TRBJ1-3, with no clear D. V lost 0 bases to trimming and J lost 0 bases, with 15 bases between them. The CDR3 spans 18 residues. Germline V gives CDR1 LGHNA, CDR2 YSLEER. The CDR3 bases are TGCGCCAGCAGCCAAGAATCCCCGGCCTTTAGCTCTGGAAACACCATATATTTT. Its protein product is CASSQESPAFSSGNTIYF.

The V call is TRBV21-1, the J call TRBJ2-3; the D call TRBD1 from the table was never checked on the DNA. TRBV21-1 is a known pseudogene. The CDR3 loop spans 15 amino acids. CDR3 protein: CASSIWTEGTDTQYF. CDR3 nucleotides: TGTGCCAGCAGCATTTGGACAGAAGGCACAGATACGCAGTATTTT.

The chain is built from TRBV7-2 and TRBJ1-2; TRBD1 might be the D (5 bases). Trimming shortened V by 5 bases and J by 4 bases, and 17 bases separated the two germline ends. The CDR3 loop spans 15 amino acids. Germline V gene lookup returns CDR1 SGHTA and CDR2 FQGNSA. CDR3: CASSRSQGDGYGYTF. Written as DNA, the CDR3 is TGTGCCAGCAGCAGGAGCCAGGGTGATGGCTATGGCTACACCTTC.